What follows describes a single TCR beta chain. The method was immunoSEQ multiplex PCR; TCRdb's version includes in-frame clones alone and lacks a portion of them. The table includes around 100,000 clones, around nine tenths detected once. V lost 4 bases and J lost 5, with 11 bases in between. Per the germline V gene, CDR1 is SGHTA and CDR2 is FQGNSA. CDR3 length: 13 residues. These data belong to a study of T cells after somatic rescue of genetic block. The gene calls are TRBV7-2 and TRBJ1-2; no firm D call. Material for sequencing was peripheral blood mononuclear cells (PBMCs). The receptor comes from a woman aged 18-35 years. Here the CDR3 DNA reads TGTGCCAGCAGCTCAGTTACAAGTTATGGCTACACCTTC. Translated: CASSSVTSYGYTF. The variable domain in full, with the rest retrieved from reference TRBV7-2 and TRBJ1-2, is GAGVSQSPSNKVTEKGKDVELRCDPISGHTALYWYRQSLGQGLEFLIYFQGNSAPDKSGLPSDRFSAERTGGSVSTLTIQRTQQEDSAVYLCASSSVTSYGYTFGSGTRLTVV.